A single sample gave rise to the 5 T cell receptor beta chains below, sequenced in a study of T cells after yellow fever vaccination. MiXCR was run by TCRdb on the 5' RACE reads, yielding one entry per CDR3 protein. The sample consists of about 160,000 distinct CDR3 sequences, about 7% of them appearing once. The sample here was CD4+ T cells sorted from PBMCs, taken more than 4 days after the first yellow fever vaccination. All receptors derive from a man aged 18 to 30 who received the YFV17D yellow fever vaccine.

This clonotype was seen a handful of times. This chain links TRBV7-6 with TRBJ1-6; weak D call: TRBD1 (5 bases). The CDR3 has 14 residues. Germline-derived CDR1 and CDR2 are SGHVS and FNYEAQ. The V end lost 5 bases, the J end lost 9 bases, and 14 bases lay between the germline ends. The CDR3 coding sequence is TGTGCCAGCAGCCTCGATCAGGGTTCTTCACCCCTCCACTTT. Amino acids: CASSLDQGSSPLHF.

The chain carries TRBV20-1 and TRBJ2-7, with TRBD1 matching over 7 bases. Germline CDR1 is DFQATT and CDR2 is SNEGSKA (reference sequence). CDR3 length equals 13 residues. The J segment lost 5 bases and the V segment lost 1 base, leaving 5 bases of the junction unmatched. The CDR3 region is CSARVEGADEQYV. The DNA of the CDR3 is TGCAGTGCTAGAGTCGAGGGGGCGGACGAGCAGTACGTC.

This clonotype was detected ten times or more. This sequence joins TRBV5-4 and TRBJ2-3; TRBD2 is a possible D gene (7 bases). This CDR3 contains 15 residues. Germline CDR1 and CDR2: SGHNT and YYREEE (reference sequence). V was pared by 0 bases and J by 2 bases, with 10 bases between. CDR3 bases: TGTGCCAGCAGCTTGGAGGGGGGGGCCACAGATACGCAGTATTTT. Amino acids: CASSLEGGATDTQYF.

This clonotype was recorded many times. The gene calls are TRBV10-3 and TRBJ2-3; 7 nucleotides line up with TRBD2. CDR3 length equals 16 residues. The V segment lost 6 bases and the J segment 3 bases; nucleotides outside the gene matches: 12. Per the germline V gene, CDR1 is ENHRY and CDR2 is SYGVKD. The DNA for the CDR3 is TGTGCCATCAGGCCCGGGACTACAATCGAAACAGATACGCAGTATTTT. It yields the protein CAIRPGTTIETDTQYF.

This clonotype was recorded at least ten times. V gene TRBV4-3 combines with J gene TRBJ2-1; a possible D gene is TRBD2 (5 bases). Germline V lookup: CDR1 LGHNA, CDR2 YSLEER. V lost 0 bases and J lost 4, with 10 bases in between. This CDR3 comprises 15 residues. Here the CDR3 reads CASSQERTAYNEQFF. The CDR3 nucleotides read TGCGCCAGCAGCCAAGAAAGGACTGCTTACAATGAGCAGTTCTTC.